This entry describes one TCR beta chain. Its specificity is unknown. This sample is part of a study of cytomegalovirus exposure and HLA in healthy donors. Study-wide findings and caveats: Relative to equally common others, HLA-associated TCR beta chains showed greater clonal expansion in a later analysis. Reports indicated that the classifier achieved high specificity and sensitivity in diagnosing cytomegalovirus status. Rare TCR sequences predominated, though certain public TCRs were found in many donors.

13 Jbeta primers and 60 Vbeta primers were used for the PCR. The repertoire was sequenced with immunoSEQ multiplex PCR; TCRdb's copy has only in-frame clones and lacks some. Of about 160,000 clones detected, roughly 80% appear once; the ten largest clones hold about 4.5%. The germline V gene encodes CDR1 SGHRS and CDR2 YFSETQ. There are 16 residues in the CDR3. V was cut by 4 bases and J by 2 bases, with 17 bases left in between. Healthy bone marrow donors made up the cohort. This receptor was identified in a man in his forties in good health and CMV-seronegative. This chain uses TRBV5-1 with TRBJ2-3, with a weak D call TRBD2 (6 bases). Sequencing used PBMCs. CDR3 amino acids: CASSLFSSALTDTQYF. CDR3 in DNA: TGCGCCAGCAGCCTATTCTCTAGCGCACTCACAGATACGCAGTATTTT.